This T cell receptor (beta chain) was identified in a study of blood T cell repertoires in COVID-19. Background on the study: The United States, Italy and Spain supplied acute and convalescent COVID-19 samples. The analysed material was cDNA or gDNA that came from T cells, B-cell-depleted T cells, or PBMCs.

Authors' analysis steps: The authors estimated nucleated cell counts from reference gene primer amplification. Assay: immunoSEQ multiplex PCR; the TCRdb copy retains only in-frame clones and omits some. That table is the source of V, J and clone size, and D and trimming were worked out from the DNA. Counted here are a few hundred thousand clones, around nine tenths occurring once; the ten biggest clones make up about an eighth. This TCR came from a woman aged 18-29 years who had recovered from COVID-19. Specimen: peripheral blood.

DNA for the CDR3: TGTGCCAGCAGCTTAGCTCAGTCCTATGGCTACACCTTC. This encodes CASSLAQSYGYTF. This sequence joins TRBV7-9 and TRBJ1-2; D uncertain. V was clipped by 0 bases and J by 4 bases, with 6 bases between them. CDR1 is SEHNR and CDR2 is FQNEAQ in the germline V gene (reference sequence). This CDR3 has 13 residues.